Sequencing of this T cell receptor beta chain was carried out in a study of response to subunit inactivated influenza vaccine. Findings and caveats of the study: The study's authors posited that every seasonal influenza vaccination enlists few new T cells.

V dropped 4 bases and J dropped 0 bases, with 10 bases sitting between them. There are 15 residues in the CDR3. CDR1 and CDR2 from the germline V gene are MDHEN and SYDVKM. Concerning this clonotype itself: Its target is not known.

TCRdb re-called the RT-PCR reads with MiXCR, one entry per CDR3 protein. The sample holds roughly 760,000 distinct CDR3 sequences, about 20% seen once. The sample was PBMCs from blood, taken 5 days after vaccination. This sequence was found in a man aged 45 to 65 who received an inactivated influenza vaccine. The rearrangement uses TRBV28 and TRBJ2-1; D gene unclear. Here the CDR3 DNA reads TGTGCCAGCAGTTCGTCACCTAGCTCCTACAATGAGCAGTTCTTC. Its protein is CASSSSPSSYNEQFF. Drawing the rest from reference TRBV28 and TRBJ2-1, the complete variable domain is DVKVTQSSRYLVKRTGEKVFLECVQDMDHENMFWYRQDPGLGLRLIYFSYDVKMKEKGDIPEGYSVSREKKERFSLILESASTNQTSMYLCASSSSPSSYNEQFFGPGTRLTVL.